This T cell receptor beta chain emerged from a study of cytomegalovirus exposure and HLA in healthy donors. This CDR3 is 19 amino acids long. Germline CDR1 reads LNHNV; CDR2 reads YYDKDF (reference sequence). Use of 60 Vbeta and 13 Jbeta primers characterized the PCR. Measured with immunoSEQ multiplex PCR; TCRdb has only the in-frame clones, and not every one. The sample includes 75,000 to 95,000 clones, over 60% seen only once; the top ten take 3.9%. Study-level results: Sequencing likely caused a cluster of highly shared sequence variants. In a later analysis, across HLA loci, associated TCR counts were highest for DRB1, lowest for HLA-C.

On this clone: Its matching antigen is unknown. The junction departs from the called germline gene at one end, perhaps through a read error.

The chain joins TRBV15 to TRBJ2-7; D possibly corresponds to TRBD2 (6 bases). This receptor was obtained from a man younger than 45 in good health and CMV-seronegative. Sequences were obtained from PBMCs. The DNA of the CDR3 is TGTGCCACCAGCACCGAAACCGGGAACCCGTTGGATCCGGACTACGGGCAGTACTTC. Translation gives CATSTETGNPLDPDYGQYF.